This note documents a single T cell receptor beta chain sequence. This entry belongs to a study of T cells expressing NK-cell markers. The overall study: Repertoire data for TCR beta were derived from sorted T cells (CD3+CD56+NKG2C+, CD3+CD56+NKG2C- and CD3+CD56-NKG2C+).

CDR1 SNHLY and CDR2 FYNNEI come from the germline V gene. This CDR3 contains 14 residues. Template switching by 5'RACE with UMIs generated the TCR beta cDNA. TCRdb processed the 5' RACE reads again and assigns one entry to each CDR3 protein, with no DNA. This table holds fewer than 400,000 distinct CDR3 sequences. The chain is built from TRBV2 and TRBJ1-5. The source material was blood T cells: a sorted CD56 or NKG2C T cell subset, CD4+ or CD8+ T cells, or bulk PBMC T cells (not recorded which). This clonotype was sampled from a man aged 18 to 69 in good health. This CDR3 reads CASSLDGSNQPQHF.